This T cell receptor beta chain is from a study of post-analysis software for immune sequencing data. Study overall: Patients had relapsing-remitting, secondary progressive or progressive-relapsing multiple sclerosis; some lacked subtype. Study outcomes and limitations: Roughly five TRBV segments, including TRBV5-6, TRBV5-1 and TRBV20-1, were more frequent in patients than controls. Among multiple sclerosis patients, normalized Chao1 diversity was significantly below that of controls. Strong co-clustering by F measure was seen for same-batch samples.

The library was made from cDNA and included unique molecular identifiers. The yield from approximately 1 to 10 million T cells was around 500,000 cDNA molecules in total. TCRdb re-analysed the PCR reads in MiXCR, keeping a single row per CDR3 protein. This sample has 170,000 or so distinct CDR3 sequences, with 25% to 35% found just once. CDR1 and CDR2 from the germline V gene are LGHDT and YNNKEL (reference sequence). CDR3 length: 16 residues. Trimming cost V 0 bases and J 6 bases, with 17 bases left between them. This clonotype was detected a few times. The antigen remains unidentified. This may stem from a read error, because a much larger clone lies one nucleotide away.

The sequencing sample was made of blood. V and J are TRBV3-1 and TRBJ1-2; possible D gene TRBD1, 5 bases. The clonotype was recovered from a girl between 10 and 17 years old with multiple sclerosis. The CDR3 reads CASSQDKLSGGHGYTF. CDR3 DNA sequence: TGTGCCAGCAGCCAAGATAAACTGTCGGGGGGTCATGGCTACACCTTC.